This TCR beta chain was sequenced in a study of CD8 T cells in ankylosing spondylitis. Findings of the study overall: Ankylosing spondylitis blood appeared to carry a characteristic TCR beta motif of roughly eight highly homologous variants. Past studies reported some motif variants in reactive arthritis synovial fluid and blood.

Researchers built TCR beta libraries using quantitative 5'-RACE with molecular barcodes. TCRdb called the 5' RACE reads again in MiXCR, with one record for every CDR3 protein. The data show about 220,000 distinct CDR3 sequences, about 6.7% seen once. This CDR3 contains 16 residues. Germline-derived CDR1 and CDR2 are SGHVS and FQNEAQ. Between the trimmed V and J ends, which lost 4 bases and 3 bases, there was a span of 17 bases. In the case of this clonotype: Its cognate antigen is unknown.

This chain joins TRBV7-8 and TRBJ2-3; D possibly corresponds to TRBD2 (6 bases). The receptor was derived from a male donor with ankylosing spondylitis. Sequenced: blood, either unsorted or a sorted T cell fraction (not recorded which). The CDR3, as DNA: TGTGCCAGCAGCTCCACCCTAGCGTTGGCGACAGATACGCAGTATTTT. The encoded protein is CASSSTLALATDTQYF. Together with reference TRBV7-8 and TRBJ2-3, the CDR3 gives the full variable domain: GAGVSQSPRYKVAKRGQDVALRCDPISGHVSLFWYQQALGQGPEFLTYFQNEAQLDKSGLPSDRFFAERPEGSVSTLKIQRTQQEDSAVYLCASSSTLALATDTQYFGPGTRLTVL.